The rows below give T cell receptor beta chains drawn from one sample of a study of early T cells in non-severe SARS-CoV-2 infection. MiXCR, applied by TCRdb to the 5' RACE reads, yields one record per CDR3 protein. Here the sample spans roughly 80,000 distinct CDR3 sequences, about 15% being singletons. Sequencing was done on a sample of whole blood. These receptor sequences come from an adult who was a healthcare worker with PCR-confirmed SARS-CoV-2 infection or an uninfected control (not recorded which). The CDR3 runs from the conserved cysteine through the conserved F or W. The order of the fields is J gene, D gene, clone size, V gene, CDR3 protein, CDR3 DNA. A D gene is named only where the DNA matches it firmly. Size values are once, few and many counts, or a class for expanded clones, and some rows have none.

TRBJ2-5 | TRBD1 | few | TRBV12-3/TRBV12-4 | CASNSGTGRETQYF | TGTGCCAGCAACTCCGGGACAGGGAGGGAGACCCAGTACTTC
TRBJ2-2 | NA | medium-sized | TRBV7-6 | CASSPIPGAADTGELFF | TGTGCCAGCAGCCCGATACCGGGGGCGGCGGACACCGGGGAGCTGTTTTTT
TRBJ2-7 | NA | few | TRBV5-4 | CASSLRPNSYEQYF | TGTGCCAGCAGTTTGAGACCGAACTCCTACGAGCAGTACTTC
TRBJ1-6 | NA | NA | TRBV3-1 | CASSQEAGDYNSPLHF | TGTGCCAGCAGCCAAGAGGCAGGGGATTATAATTCACCCCTCCACTTT
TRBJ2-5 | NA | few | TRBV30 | CAWSVRDLPQETQYF | TGTGCCTGGAGTGTACGGGACCTGCCCCAAGAGACCCAGTACTTC
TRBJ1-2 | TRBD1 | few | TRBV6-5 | CASSHPPGQAYGYTF | TGTGCCAGCAGCCACCCCCCGGGACAGGCTTATGGCTACACCTTC
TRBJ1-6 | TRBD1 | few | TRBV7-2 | CASSLDRERTPLHF | TGTGCCAGCAGCTTGGACAGGGAGAGAACACCCCTCCACTTT
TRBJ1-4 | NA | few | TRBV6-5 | CASSQAFRTNEKLFF | TGTGCCAGCAGCCAGGCTTTCCGAACTAATGAAAAACTGTTTTTT
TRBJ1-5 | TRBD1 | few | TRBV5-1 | CASSLTGGLQPQHF | TGCGCCAGCAGCCTGACAGGGGGCCTTCAGCCCCAGCATTTT
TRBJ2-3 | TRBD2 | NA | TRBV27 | CASSLSPLVAGGTDTQYF | TGTGCCAGCAGTTTATCCCCGTTAGTAGCGGGGGGCACAGATACGCAGTATTTT
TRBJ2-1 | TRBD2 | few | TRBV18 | CASSTTSGDWGEQFF | TGTGCCAGCTCTACTACTAGCGGAGATTGGGGTGAGCAGTTCTTC
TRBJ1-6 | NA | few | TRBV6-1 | CASSKTGPLGNSPLHF | TGTGCCAGCAGTAAGACAGGCCCACTTGGAAATTCACCCCTCCACTTT
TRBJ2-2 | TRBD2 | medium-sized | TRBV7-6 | CASSLIPSGSSTGELFF | TGTGCCAGCAGCTTAATCCCTAGCGGGAGCAGCACCGGGGAGCTGTTTTTT
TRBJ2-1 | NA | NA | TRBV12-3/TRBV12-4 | CASSLIGTRSYNEQFF | TGTGCCAGCAGTTTGATAGGGACCCGCTCCTACAATGAGCAGTTCTTC
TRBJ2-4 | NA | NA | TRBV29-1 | CSVSRERNIQYF | TGCAGCGTTAGTAGGGAGAGAAACATTCAGTACTTC
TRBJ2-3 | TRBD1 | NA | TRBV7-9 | CASSAAGTGTDTQYF | TGTGCCAGCAGCGCCGCCGGGACAGGCACAGATACGCAGTATTTT
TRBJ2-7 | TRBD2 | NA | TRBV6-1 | CASKSGLAGTYEQYF | TGTGCCAGCAAATCGGGACTAGCGGGAACCTACGAGCAGTACTTC
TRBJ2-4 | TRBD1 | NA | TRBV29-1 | CSVEPEGAASQYF | TGCAGCGTTGAACCTGAGGGGGCTGCGTCTCAGTACTTC